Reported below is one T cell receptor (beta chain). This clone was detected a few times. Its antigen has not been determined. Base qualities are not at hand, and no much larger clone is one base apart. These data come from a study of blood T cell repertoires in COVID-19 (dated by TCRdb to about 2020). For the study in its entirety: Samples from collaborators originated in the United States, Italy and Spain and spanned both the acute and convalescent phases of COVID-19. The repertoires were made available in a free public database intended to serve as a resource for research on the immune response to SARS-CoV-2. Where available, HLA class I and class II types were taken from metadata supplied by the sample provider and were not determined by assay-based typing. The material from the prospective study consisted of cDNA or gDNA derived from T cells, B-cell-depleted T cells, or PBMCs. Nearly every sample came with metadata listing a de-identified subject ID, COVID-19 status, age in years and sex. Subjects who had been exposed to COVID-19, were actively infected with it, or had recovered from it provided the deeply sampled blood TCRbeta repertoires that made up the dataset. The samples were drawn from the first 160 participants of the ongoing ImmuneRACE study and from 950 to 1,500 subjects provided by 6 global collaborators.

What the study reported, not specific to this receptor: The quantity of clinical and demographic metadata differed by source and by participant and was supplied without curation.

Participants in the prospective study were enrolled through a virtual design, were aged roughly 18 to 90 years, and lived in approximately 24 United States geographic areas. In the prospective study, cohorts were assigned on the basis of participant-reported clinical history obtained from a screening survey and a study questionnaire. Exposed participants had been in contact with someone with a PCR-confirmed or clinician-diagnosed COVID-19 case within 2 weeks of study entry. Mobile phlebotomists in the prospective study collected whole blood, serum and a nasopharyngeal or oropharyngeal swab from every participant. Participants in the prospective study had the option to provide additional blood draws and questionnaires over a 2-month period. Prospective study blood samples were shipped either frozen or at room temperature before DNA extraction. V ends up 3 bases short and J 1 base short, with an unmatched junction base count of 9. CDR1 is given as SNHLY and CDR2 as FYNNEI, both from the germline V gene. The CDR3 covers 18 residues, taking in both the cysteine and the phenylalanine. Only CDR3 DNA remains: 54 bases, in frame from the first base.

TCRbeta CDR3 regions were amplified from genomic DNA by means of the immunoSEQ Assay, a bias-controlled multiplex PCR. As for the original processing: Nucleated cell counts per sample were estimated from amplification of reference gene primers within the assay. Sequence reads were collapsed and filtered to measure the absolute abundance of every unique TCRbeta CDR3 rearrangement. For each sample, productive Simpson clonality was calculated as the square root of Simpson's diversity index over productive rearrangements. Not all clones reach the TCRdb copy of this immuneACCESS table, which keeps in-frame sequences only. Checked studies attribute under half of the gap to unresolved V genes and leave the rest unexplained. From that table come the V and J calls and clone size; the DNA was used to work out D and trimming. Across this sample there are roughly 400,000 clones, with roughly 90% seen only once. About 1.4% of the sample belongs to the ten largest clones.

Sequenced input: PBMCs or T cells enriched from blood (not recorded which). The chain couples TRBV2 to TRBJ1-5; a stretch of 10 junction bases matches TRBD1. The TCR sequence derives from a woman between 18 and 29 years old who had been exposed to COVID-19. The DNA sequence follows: TGTGCCAGCAGTGATGTGGGACAGGGGCGAAAGAGCAATCAGCCCCAGCATTTT. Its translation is CASSDVGQGRKSNQPQHF.